This T cell receptor (beta chain) came from a study of shared clonotypes between healthy human individuals. Across the study: CD4 naive and CD4 memory each took three plates per donor, while CD8 naive took two and CD8 memory one. General study results and limits: When compared with the clonotypes that were shared by all four sorted-subset donors, the non-shared clonotypes turned out to have lower generation probabilities.

Naive CD8 cells were CD45RO-negative, positively selected for CCR7, excluding terminally differentiated effector memory CD45RA+ cells. Germline CDR1 reads SGDLS; CDR2 reads YYNGEE. V was trimmed by 4 bases and J by 0 bases, leaving 8 bases between them. This CDR3 comprises 14 residues. The method was immunoSEQ multiplex PCR; TCRdb's version includes in-frame clones alone and lacks a portion of them. This repertoire shows roughly 850,000 clones, 96% found once; its top ten account for about 0.21%. Note on this clone: Its antigen is as yet unknown.

The sequence came from a man younger than 45 in good health. The genes are TRBV9 and TRBJ1-5; D is undetermined. Sample: naive CD8+ T cells sorted from blood. CDR3 loop: CASSYDGSNQPQHF. DNA for the CDR3: TGTGCCAGCAGCTACGACGGTAGCAATCAGCCCCAGCATTTT.